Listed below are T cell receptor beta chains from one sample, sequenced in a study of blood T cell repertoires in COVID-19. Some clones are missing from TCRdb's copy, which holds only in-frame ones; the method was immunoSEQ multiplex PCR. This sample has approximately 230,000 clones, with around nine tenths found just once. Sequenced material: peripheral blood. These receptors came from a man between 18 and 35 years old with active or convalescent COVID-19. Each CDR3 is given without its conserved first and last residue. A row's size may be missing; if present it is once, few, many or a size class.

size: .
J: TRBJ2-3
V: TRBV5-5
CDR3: ASSFNRGPDTQY

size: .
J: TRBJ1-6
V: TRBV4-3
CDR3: ASSQDRESPLH

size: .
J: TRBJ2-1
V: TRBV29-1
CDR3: SGSRGSSYNEQF

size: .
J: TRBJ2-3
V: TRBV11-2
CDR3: ASSLPSGAQGDTQY

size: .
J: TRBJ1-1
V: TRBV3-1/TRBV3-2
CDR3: ASSPQTGWGPSEAF

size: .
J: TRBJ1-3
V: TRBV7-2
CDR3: ASSTDKSSGNTIY

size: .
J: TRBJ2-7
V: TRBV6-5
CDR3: ASSFRDRGHEQY

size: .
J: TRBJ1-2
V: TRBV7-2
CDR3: ASSPGGTGGDYGYT

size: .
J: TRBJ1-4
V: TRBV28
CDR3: ASSFQGLGEKLF

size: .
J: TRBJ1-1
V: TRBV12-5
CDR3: ASGLVFGEGTEAF

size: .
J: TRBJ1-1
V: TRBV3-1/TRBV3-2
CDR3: ASSRATRGNTEAF

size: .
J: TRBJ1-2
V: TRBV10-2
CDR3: ASTGGWDGYT

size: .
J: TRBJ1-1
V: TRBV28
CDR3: ASSSRTFMNTEAF

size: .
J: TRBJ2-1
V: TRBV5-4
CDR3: ASSLGKAFPYNEQF

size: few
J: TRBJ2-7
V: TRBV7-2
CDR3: ASSLPTSGRGFGQY

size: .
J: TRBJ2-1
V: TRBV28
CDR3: ASSFKSSLTGGMVNEQF

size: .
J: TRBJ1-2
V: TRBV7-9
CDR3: ASSQPRDTPIYGYT

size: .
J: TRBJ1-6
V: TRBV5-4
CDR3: ASSLEGTQGQVTKSPLH

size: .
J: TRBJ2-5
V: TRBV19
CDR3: ASSWRETQY

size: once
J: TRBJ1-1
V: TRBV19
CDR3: ASRVGGGSEAF

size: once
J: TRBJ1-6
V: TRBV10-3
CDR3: AISGTGHRSPLH

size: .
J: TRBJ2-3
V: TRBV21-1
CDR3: ASSKRRSHHARWYQHTDTQY

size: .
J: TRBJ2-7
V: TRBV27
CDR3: ASSPDGGREQY

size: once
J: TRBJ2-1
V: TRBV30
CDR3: ASRELAANEQF

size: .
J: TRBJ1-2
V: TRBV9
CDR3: ASSLSGWETYGYT

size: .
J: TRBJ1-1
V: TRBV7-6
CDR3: ASSLSGAGKTEAF

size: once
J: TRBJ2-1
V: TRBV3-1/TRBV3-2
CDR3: ASSQTSGRVHEQF